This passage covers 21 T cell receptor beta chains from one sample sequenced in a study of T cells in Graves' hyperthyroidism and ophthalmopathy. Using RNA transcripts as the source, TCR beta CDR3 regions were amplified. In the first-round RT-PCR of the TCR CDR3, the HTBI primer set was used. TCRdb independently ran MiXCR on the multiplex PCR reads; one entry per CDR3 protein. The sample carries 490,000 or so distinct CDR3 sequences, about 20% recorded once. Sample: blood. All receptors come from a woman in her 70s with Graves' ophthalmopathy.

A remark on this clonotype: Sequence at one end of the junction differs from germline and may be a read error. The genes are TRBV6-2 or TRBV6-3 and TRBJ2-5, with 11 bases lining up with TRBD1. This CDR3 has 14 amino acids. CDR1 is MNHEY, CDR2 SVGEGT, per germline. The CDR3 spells CASSVGTGGEAQYF. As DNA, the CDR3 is TGTGCCAGCAGTGTGGGGACAGGGGGAGAGGCCCAGTACTTC.

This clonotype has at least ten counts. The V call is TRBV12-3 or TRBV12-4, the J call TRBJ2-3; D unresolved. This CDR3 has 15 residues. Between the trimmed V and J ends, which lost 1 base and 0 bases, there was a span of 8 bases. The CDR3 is CASSLGLLSTDTQYF. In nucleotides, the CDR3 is TGTGCCAGCAGTTTAGGGCTGCTTAGCACAGATACGCAGTATTTT.

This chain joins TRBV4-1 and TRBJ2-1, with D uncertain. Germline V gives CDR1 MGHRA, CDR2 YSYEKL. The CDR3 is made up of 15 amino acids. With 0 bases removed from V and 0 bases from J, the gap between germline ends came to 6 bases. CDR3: CASSQDRSSYNEQFF. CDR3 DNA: TGCGCCAGCAGCCAAGACAGAAGCTCCTACAATGAGCAGTTCTTC.

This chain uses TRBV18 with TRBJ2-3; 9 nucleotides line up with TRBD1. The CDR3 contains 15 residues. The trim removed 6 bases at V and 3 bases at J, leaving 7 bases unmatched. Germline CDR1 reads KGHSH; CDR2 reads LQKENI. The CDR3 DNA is TGTGCCAGCTCCCGGGGACAGGGAACAACAGATACGCAGTATTTT. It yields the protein CASSRGQGTTDTQYF.

The CDR3 DNA follows: TGTGCCAGCAGCCCTCTAGCCCTAGGAGGGGAGCAGTTCTTC. It is translated as CASSPLALGGEQFF. The gene calls are TRBV14 and TRBJ2-1, with D possibly TRBD2 on 6 matching bases. Germline-derived CDR1 and CDR2 are SGHDN and FVKESK. The CDR3 spans 14 residues. Trimming pared 4 bases from V and 10 bases from J, leaving 17 bases between.

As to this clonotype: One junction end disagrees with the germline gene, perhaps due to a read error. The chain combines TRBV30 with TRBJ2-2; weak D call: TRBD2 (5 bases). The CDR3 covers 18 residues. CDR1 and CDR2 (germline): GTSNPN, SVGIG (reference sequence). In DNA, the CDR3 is TGTGCCTGGAGTACCCCTTTCGCGGGCTTACCGAACACCGGGGAGCTGTCTTTT. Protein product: CAWSTPFAGLPNTGELSF.

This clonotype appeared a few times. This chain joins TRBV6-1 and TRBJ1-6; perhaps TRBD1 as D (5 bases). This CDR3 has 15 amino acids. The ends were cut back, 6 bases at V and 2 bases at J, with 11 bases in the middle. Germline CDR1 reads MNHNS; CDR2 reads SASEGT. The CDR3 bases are TGTGCCAGCAGAACCGGGACGACCTATAATTCACCCCTCCACTTT. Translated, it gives CASRTGTTYNSPLHF.

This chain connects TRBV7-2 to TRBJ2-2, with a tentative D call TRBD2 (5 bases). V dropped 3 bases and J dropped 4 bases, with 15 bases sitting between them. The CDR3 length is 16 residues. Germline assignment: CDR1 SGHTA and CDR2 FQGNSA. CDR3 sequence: CASSFTSGVVTGELFF. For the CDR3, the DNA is TGTGCCAGCAGCTTCACTAGTGGAGTGGTCACCGGGGAGCTGTTTTTT. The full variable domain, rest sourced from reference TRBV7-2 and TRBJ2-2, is GAGVSQSPSNKVTEKGKDVELRCDPISGHTALYWYRQSLGQGLEFLIYFQGNSAPDKSGLPSDRFSAERTGGSVSTLTIQRTQQEDSAVYLCASSFTSGVVTGELFFGEGSRLTVL.

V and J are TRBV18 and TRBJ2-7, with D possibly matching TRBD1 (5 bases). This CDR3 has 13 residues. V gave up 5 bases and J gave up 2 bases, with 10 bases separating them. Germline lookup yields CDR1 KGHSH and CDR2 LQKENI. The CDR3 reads CASSGQGPYEQYF. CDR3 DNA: TGTGCCAGCTCAGGGCAGGGTCCCTACGAGCAGTACTTC.

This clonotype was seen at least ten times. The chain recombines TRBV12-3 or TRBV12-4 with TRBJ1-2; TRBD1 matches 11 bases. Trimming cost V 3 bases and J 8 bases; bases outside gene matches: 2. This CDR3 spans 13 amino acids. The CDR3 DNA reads TGTGCCAGCAGTTTGGGACAGGGGGACGGCTACACCTTC. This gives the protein CASSLGQGDGYTF.

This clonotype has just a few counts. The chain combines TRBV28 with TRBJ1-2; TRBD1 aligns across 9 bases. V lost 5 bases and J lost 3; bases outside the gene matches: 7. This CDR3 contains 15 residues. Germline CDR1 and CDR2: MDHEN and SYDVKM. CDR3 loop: CASSGGQGGDYGYTF. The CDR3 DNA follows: TGTGCCAGCAGTGGGGGACAGGGAGGAGACTATGGCTACACCTTC.

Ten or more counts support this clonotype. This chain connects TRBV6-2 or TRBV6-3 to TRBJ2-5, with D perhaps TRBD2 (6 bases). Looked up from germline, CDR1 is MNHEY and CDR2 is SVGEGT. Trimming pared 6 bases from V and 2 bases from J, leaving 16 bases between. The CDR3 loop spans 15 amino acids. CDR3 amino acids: CASSPISGAQETQYF. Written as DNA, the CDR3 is TGTGCCAGCAGCCCTATTAGCGGAGCTCAAGAGACCCAGTACTTC.

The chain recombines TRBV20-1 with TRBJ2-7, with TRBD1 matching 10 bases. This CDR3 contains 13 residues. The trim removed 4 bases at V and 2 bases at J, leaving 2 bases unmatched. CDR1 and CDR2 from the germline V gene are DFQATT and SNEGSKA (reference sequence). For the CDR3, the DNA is TGCAGTGCTATTGGGACAGGGGCCTACGAGCAGTACTTC. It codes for CSAIGTGAYEQYF.

The CDR3 here is CASSLRTGGQKQFF. As DNA, the CDR3 is TGTGCCAGCAGCTTACGCACAGGGGGTCAAAAGCAGTTCTTC. The chain is built from TRBV7-9 and TRBJ2-1; 8 bases line up with TRBD1. The CDR3 is 14 amino acids. CDR1 and CDR2 (germline): SEHNR, FQNEAQ (reference sequence). Losses at the gene ends were 2 bases for V and 11 bases for J; bases not matched to a gene: 8.

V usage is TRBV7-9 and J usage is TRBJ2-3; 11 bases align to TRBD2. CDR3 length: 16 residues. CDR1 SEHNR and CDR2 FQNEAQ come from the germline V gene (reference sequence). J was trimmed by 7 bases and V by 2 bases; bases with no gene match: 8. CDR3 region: CASSLSTSGTLHTQYF. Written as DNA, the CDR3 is TGTGCCAGCAGCTTATCGACTAGCGGGACGTTGCATACGCAGTATTTT.

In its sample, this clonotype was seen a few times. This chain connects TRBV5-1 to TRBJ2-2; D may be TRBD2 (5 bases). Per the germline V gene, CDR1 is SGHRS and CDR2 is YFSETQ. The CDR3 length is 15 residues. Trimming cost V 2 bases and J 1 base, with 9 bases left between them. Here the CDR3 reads CASSFTGRNTGELFF. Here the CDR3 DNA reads TGCGCCAGCAGCTTTACGGGAAGGAACACCGGGGAGCTGTTTTTT.

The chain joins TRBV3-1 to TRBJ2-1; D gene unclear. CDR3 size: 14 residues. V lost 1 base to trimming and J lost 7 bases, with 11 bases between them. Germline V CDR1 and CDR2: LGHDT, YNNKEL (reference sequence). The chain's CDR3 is CASSQGDPNNEQFF. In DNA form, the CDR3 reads TGTGCCAGCAGCCAAGGAGATCCTAATAATGAGCAGTTCTTC.

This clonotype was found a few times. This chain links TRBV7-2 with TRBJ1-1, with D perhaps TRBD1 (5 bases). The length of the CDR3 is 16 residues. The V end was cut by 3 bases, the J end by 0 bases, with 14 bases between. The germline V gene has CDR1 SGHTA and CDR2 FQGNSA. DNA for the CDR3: TGTGCCAGCAGCTTGGGACCCCTTGAAATGAACACTGAAGCTTTCTTT. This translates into CASSLGPLEMNTEAFF.

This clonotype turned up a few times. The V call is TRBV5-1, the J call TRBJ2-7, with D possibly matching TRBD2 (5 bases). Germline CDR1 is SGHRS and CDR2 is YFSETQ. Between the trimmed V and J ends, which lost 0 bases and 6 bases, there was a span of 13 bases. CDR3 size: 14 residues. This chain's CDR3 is CASSLGPPSSEQYF. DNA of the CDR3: TGCGCCAGCAGCTTGGGTCCCCCTAGCAGCGAGCAGTACTTC.

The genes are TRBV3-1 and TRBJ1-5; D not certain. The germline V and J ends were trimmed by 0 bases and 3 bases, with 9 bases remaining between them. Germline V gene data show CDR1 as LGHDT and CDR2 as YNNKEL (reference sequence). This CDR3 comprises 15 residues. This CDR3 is CASSQDPRINQPQHF. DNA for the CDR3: TGTGCCAGCAGCCAAGATCCCAGGATCAATCAGCCCCAGCATTTT.

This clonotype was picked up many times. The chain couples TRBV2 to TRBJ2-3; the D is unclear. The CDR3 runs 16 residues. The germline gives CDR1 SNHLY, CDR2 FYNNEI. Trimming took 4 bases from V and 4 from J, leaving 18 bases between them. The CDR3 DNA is TGTGCCAGCAGTGTGGCGGCTGACCCTAATCCAGATACGCAGTATTTT. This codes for CASSVAADPNPDTQYF.